Presented here are 22 T cell receptor beta chains from one specimen sequenced in a study of CD8 T cells in Susac syndrome. cDNA came from approximately 0.5 to 1 ug RNA primed by random hexamers. Each CDR3 protein is one row after TCRdb ran MiXCR on the immunoSEQ multiplex PCR reads. The sample lists roughly 130,000 distinct CDR3 sequences, just over 95% occurring once. Sequencing was done on a sample of CD4+ T cells from PBMCs. The receptor source for this set is a human donor with Susac syndrome.

The rearrangement uses TRBV2 and TRBJ2-2; 7 positions match TRBD2. This CDR3 has 14 residues. Germline CDR1 SNHLY, CDR2 FYNNEI. Trimming took 2 bases from V and 5 from J; bases not matched to a gene: 2. CDR3 sequence: CASSEQGGTGELFF. In DNA form, the CDR3 reads TGTGCCAGCAGTGAACAGGGAGGGACCGGGGAGCTGTTTTTT. The full variable domain, its missing parts supplied by reference TRBV2 and TRBJ2-2, is EPEVTQTPSHQVTQMGQEVILRCVPISNHLYFYWYRQILGQKVEFLVSFYNNEISEKSEIFDDQFSVERPDGSNFTLKIRSTKLEDSAMYFCASSEQGGTGELFFGEGSRLTVL.

The rearrangement uses TRBV5-4 and TRBJ2-1, with 7 nucleotides matching TRBD1. CDR1 and CDR2 from the germline V gene are SGHNT and YYREEE (reference sequence). The CDR3 sequence is 14 residues long. After removal of 6 bases from V and 9 bases from J, the junction contained 12 bases not matched to a gene. CDR3 residues: CASTRGTVAGEQFF. Written as DNA, the CDR3 is TGTGCCAGCACCAGGGGGACGGTCGCCGGTGAGCAGTTCTTC.

The chain links TRBV4-3 to TRBJ1-3; no clear D gene. Trimming removed 0 bases at V and 0 bases at J, with 6 bases between. CDR3 size: 15 residues. In germline, CDR1 is LGHNA, CDR2 YSLEER. The CDR3 protein is CASSQDKVSGNTIYF. The DNA of the CDR3 is TGCGCCAGCAGCCAAGATAAAGTCTCTGGAAACACCATATATTTT.

This chain links TRBV12-3 or TRBV12-4 with TRBJ1-1; D possibly corresponds to TRBD1 (6 bases). Trimming cost V 7 bases and J 3 bases, with 21 bases left between them. The CDR3 sequence is 16 residues long. Here the CDR3 DNA reads TGTGCCAGCACTCTAAGCCCAGGATCAGGGGACACTGAAGCTTTCTTT. Translated, it gives CASTLSPGSGDTEAFF.

The rearrangement links TRBV4-3 to TRBJ2-3; D remains unclear. The germline V gene encodes CDR1 LGHNA and CDR2 YSLEER. The CDR3 extends over 13 amino acids. V lost 0 bases to trimming and J lost 3 bases, with 4 bases between them. CDR3 in DNA: TGCGCCAGCAGCCAAGAGGGGACAGATACGCAGTATTTT. Protein sequence: CASSQEGTDTQYF.

The chain carries TRBV27 and TRBJ2-1, with D maybe TRBD2 (6 bases). CDR3 length: 17 amino acids. The germline gives CDR1 MNHEY, CDR2 SMNVEV (reference sequence). Trimming took 3 bases from V and 3 from J, leaving 18 bases between them. In DNA form, the CDR3 reads TGTGCCAGCAGTTTCTCCAATCTAGCGACAAACTACAATGAGCAGTTCTTC. Encoded protein: CASSFSNLATNYNEQFF.

This clonotype occurred once. This chain links TRBV20-1 with TRBJ2-3, with 9 bases fitting TRBD2. CDR1 is DFQATT, CDR2 SNEGSKA, per germline (reference sequence). V was clipped by 5 bases and J by 6 bases; unmatched bases: 9. The CDR3 covers 14 residues. Here the CDR3 reads CSAQKSGRSDTQYF. The CDR3 DNA reads as TGCAGTGCTCAAAAGAGCGGGAGGTCCGATACGCAGTATTTT.

The V call is TRBV14, the J call TRBJ2-1; D gene unclear. The germline V gene encodes CDR1 SGHDN and CDR2 FVKESK. With 0 bases removed from V and 3 bases from J, the gap between germline ends came to 12 bases. There are 16 residues in the CDR3. Written as DNA, the CDR3 is TGTGCCAGCAGCCAAGAATTGACAAGTTACTACAATGAGCAGTTCTTC. Amino acids: CASSQELTSYYNEQFF.

This clonotype has only one observation. The genes are TRBV9 and TRBJ1-1; 7 bases match TRBD1. The J segment lost 5 bases and the V segment lost 4 bases, leaving 11 bases of the junction unmatched. Germline V gene lookup returns CDR1 SGDLS and CDR2 YYNGEE. The CDR3 spans 15 residues. The CDR3 region is CASSFQGGGLTEAFF. The CDR3 DNA is TGTGCCAGCAGCTTTCAAGGGGGCGGGTTAACTGAAGCTTTCTTT.

The gene calls are TRBV20-1 and TRBJ2-1; possible D gene TRBD1, 6 bases. The germline CDR1 and CDR2 sequences are DFQATT and SNEGSKA (reference sequence). The CDR3 length is 12 residues. V was trimmed by 3 bases and J by 8 bases, leaving 11 bases between them. The CDR3 protein is CSASYREHEQFF. Here the CDR3 DNA reads TGCAGTGCTAGTTACAGGGAGCATGAGCAGTTCTTC.

V usage is TRBV20-1 and J usage is TRBJ2-4, with a tentative D call TRBD1 (5 bases). The CDR3 covers 16 residues. Germline assignment: CDR1 DFQATT and CDR2 SNEGSKA (reference sequence). The ends were cut back, 0 bases at V and 1 base at J, with 13 bases in the middle. The CDR3: CSARDEGAYAKNIQYF. The CDR3 bases are TGCAGTGCTAGAGATGAAGGGGCATACGCCAAAAACATTCAGTACTTC.

The chain employs TRBV3-1 and TRBJ2-2, with D unresolved. The CDR3 has 14 residues. Per the germline V gene, CDR1 is LGHDT and CDR2 is YNNKEL (reference sequence). The V and J ends lost 6 bases and 6 bases respectively, with 14 bases between them. In nucleotides, the CDR3 is TGTGCCAGCAGATCCGTGAATGGGGCCGGGGAGCTGTTTTTT. Translation gives CASRSVNGAGELFF.

The V and J genes are TRBV4-1 and TRBJ1-2; TRBD1 matches 7 bases. CDR3 length: 15 residues. Germline values: CDR1 MGHRA, CDR2 YSYEKL. J lost 8 bases, V lost 1 base, and 10 bases had no gene match. The CDR3: CASSQALLGGKGYTF. The CDR3 nucleotides are TGCGCCAGCAGCCAAGCCCTCTTAGGGGGCAAGGGCTACACCTTC.

This chain connects TRBV7-9 to TRBJ2-1, with TRBD1 identical over 8 bases. Germline values: CDR1 SEHNR, CDR2 FQNEAQ (reference sequence). Trimming cost V 6 bases and J 6 bases; bases outside gene matches: 16. CDR3 length: 17 amino acids. CDR3: CASSQTQGDGGLNEQFF. CDR3 bases: TGTGCCAGCAGTCAGACACAGGGGGACGGCGGACTCAATGAGCAGTTCTTC.

The rearrangement joins TRBV6-5 to TRBJ2-1; TRBD2 matches at 8 bases. Unmatched junction bases numbered 16, after V lost 0 bases and J lost 0 bases. The CDR3 extends over 21 amino acids. In germline, CDR1 is MNHEY, CDR2 SVGAGI. The CDR3 DNA reads TGTGCCAGCAGTTACTCGAATTCTGCTAGCGGGCCAGCTAGCTCCTACAATGAGCAGTTCTTC. Its translation is CASSYSNSASGPASSYNEQFF.

CDR3 sequence reads: CASSFTGGLETQYF. The CDR3 coding sequence is TGTGCCAGCAGTTTTACAGGGGGTCTAGAGACCCAGTACTTC. The chain couples TRBV2 to TRBJ2-5; TRBD1 matches 8 bases. The germline V gene encodes CDR1 SNHLY and CDR2 FYNNEI. V was clipped by 5 bases and J by 4 bases; unmatched bases: 6. The CDR3 is made up of 14 amino acids.

V gene TRBV5-1 combines with J gene TRBJ2-7; TRBD2 agrees at 11 bases. Trimming cost V 0 bases and J 6 bases; bases outside gene matches: 8. Germline V CDR1 and CDR2: SGHRS, YFSETQ. This CDR3 region has 16 residues. CDR3 sequence: CASSLAPTSGIAEQYF. CDR3 nucleotides: TGCGCCAGCAGCTTGGCCCCGACTAGCGGGATAGCCGAGCAGTACTTC.

The chain recombines TRBV29-1 with TRBJ2-3; tentative D call: TRBD2 (5 bases). The V end lost 4 bases, the J end lost 1 base, and 9 bases lay between the germline ends. Per the germline V gene, CDR1 is SQVTM and CDR2 is ANQGSEA. This CDR3 is built from 13 residues. The CDR3 region has the DNA TGCAGCGTTGCCCGGGATGGCACAGATACGCAGTATTTT. Translated: CSVARDGTDTQYF.

The chain has TRBV7-8 and TRBJ2-2; D perhaps matches TRBD1 (6 bases). CDR3 length equals 16 residues. Germline V lookup: CDR1 SGHVS, CDR2 FQNEAQ. The V gene lost 1 base and the J gene lost 4 bases, with 13 bases spanning the gap. The CDR3 sequence: CASSLVLGASTGELFF. CDR3 nucleotides: TGTGCCAGCAGCTTAGTTTTGGGGGCGAGCACCGGGGAGCTGTTTTTT.

The chain is built from TRBV20-1 and TRBJ1-4; TRBD1 matches at 10 bases. The junction had 6 bases not matched to a gene; V was cut back by 6 bases and J by 8 bases. Germline V gives CDR1 DFQATT, CDR2 SNEGSKA (reference sequence). The CDR3 is 13 amino acids. The CDR3 nucleotides are TGCAGTGCCACGGGACAGGGGAAAGAAAAACTGTTTTTT. Encoded protein: CSATGQGKEKLFF.

The chain has TRBV20-1 and TRBJ1-2; TRBD1 might be the D (5 bases). V lost 5 bases, J lost 4 bases, and 11 bases lay in between. The CDR3 runs 12 residues. The germline V gene encodes CDR1 DFQATT and CDR2 SNEGSKA (reference sequence). The CDR3 region has the DNA TGCAGTGCTCGGGACGGGAGCTATGGCTACACCTTC. This translates into CSARDGSYGYTF.

J is TRBJ2-3 and V is TRBV29-1; D not resolved. This CDR3 region has 12 residues. V was trimmed by 6 bases and J by 4 bases, leaving 11 bases between them. Germline lookup yields CDR1 SQVTM and CDR2 ANQGSEA. This chain's CDR3 is CSVAHRADTQYF. The CDR3 region has the DNA TGCAGCGTGGCACACAGAGCAGATACGCAGTATTTT.